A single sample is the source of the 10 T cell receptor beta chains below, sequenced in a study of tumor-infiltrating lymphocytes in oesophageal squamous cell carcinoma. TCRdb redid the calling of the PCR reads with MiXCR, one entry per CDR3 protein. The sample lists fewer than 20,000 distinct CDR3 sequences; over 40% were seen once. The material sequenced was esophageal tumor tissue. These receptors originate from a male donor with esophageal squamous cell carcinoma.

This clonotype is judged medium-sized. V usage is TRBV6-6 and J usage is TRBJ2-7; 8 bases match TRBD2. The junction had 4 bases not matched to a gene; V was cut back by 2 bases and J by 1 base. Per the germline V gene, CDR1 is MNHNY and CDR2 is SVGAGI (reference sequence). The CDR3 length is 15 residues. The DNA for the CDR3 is TGTGCCAGCAGTTACGATGGCGGGAGGTCCTACGAGCAGTACTTC. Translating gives CASSYDGGRSYEQYF.

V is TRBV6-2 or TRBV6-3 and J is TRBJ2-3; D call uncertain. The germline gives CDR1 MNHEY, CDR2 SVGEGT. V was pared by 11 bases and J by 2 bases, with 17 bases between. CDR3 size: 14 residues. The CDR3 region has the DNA TGTGCCTCCCGTTTGCAGGCGATCACAGATACGCAGTATTTT. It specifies CASRLQAITDTQYF.

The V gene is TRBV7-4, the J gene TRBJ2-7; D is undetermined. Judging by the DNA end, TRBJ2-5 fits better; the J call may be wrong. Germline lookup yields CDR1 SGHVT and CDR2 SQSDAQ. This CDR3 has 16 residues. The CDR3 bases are TGTGCCAGCAGCTTAGGCCTGGGTCCTTACCCAGAGACCCAGTACTTC. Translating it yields CASSLGLGPYPETQYF.

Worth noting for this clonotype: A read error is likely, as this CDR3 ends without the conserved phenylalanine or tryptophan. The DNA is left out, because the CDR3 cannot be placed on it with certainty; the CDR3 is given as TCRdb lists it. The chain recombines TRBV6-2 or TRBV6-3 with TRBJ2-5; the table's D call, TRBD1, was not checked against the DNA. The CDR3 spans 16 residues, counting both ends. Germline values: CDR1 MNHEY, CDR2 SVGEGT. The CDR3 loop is CASSRTGANYGYTFGS.

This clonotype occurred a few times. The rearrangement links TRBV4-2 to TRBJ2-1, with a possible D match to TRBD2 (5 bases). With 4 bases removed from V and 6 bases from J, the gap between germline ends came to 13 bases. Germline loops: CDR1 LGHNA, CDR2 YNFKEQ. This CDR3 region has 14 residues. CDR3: CASSLFGRGNEQFF. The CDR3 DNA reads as TGTGCCAGCAGCCTCTTCGGTCGGGGCAATGAGCAGTTCTTC.

The CDR3 DNA reads as TGCGCCAGCAGCGACCCCGGACAGGGACGAGAGACCCAGTACTTC. Translation gives CASSDPGQGRETQYF. The chain is built from TRBV5-1 and TRBJ2-5; TRBD1 agrees at 8 bases. This CDR3 has 15 amino acids. Germline loops: CDR1 SGHRS, CDR2 YFSETQ. The junction had 9 bases not matched to a gene; V was cut back by 4 bases and J by 4 bases.

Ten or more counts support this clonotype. The CDR3 coding sequence is TGTGCCAGCAGCGCAATCCGGGGCTCCGGAAACACCATATATTTT. Its protein product is CASSAIRGSGNTIYF. V and J are TRBV11-2 and TRBJ1-3, with TRBD1 as a possible D gene (5 bases). With 5 bases removed from V and 4 bases from J, the gap between germline ends came to 15 bases. The CDR3 length is 15 residues. Germline V lookup: CDR1 SGHAT, CDR2 FQNNGV.

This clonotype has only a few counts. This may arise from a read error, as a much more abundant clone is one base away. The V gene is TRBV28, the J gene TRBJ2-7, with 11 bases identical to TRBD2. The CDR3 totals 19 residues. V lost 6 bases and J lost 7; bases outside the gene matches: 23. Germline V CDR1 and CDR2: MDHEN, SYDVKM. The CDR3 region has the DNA TGTGCCAGCAGGGGGGCTAGCGGGGGGCTATTAGCAGCCTACAATGAGCAGTACTTC. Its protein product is CASRGASGGLLAAYNEQYF.

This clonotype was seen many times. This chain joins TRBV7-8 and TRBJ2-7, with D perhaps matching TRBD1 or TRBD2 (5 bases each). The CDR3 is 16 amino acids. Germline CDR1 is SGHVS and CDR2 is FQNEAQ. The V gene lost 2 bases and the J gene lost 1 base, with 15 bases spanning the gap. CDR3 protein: CASSLRPGQSSYEQYF. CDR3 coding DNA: TGTGCCAGCAGCTTACGCCCGGGGCAGTCGTCCTACGAGCAGTACTTC.

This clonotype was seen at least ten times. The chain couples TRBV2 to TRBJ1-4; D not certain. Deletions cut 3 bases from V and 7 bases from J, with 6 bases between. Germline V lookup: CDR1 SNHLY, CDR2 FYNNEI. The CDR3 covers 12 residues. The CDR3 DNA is TGTGCCAGCAGTGACCGGGGTGAAAAACTGTTTTTT. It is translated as CASSDRGEKLFF.